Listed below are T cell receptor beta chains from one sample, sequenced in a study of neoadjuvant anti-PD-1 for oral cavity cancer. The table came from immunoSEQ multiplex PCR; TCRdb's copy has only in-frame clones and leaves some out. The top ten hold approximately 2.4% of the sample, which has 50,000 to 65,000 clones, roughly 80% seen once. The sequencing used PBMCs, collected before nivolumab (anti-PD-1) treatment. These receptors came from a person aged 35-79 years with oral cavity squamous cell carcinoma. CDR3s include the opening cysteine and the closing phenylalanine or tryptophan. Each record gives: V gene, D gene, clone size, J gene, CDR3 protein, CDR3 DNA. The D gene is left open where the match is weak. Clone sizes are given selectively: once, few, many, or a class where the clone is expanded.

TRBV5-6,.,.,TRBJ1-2,CASSLRSGPKGGYTF,TGTGCCAGCAGCTTGCGATCAGGGCCGAAAGGTGGCTACACCTTC
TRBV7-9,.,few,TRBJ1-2,CASSLNTGSGYTF,TGTGCCAGCAGCTTAAACACAGGGAGTGGCTACACCTTC
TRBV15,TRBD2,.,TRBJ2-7,CATRKLAGDEQYF,TGTGCCACCCGGAAACTAGCGGGAGACGAGCAGTACTTC
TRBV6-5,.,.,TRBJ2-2,CASSFGPKTGELFF,TGTGCCAGCAGTTTCGGACCCAAGACCGGGGAGCTGTTTTTT
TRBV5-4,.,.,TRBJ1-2,CASSPTGFSDGYTF,TGTGCCAGCAGCCCGACAGGTTTCTCAGATGGCTACACCTTC
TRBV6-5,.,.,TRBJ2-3,CASSVDGITDTQYF,TGTGCCAGCTCGGTTGACGGAATCACAGATACGCAGTATTTT
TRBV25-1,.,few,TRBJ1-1,CASSGYYAGKSTEAFF,TGTGCCAGCAGTGGATATTACGCCGGGAAGAGCACTGAAGCTTTCTTT
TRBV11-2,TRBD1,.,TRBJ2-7,CASSLDLGNRGRAYEQYF,TGTGCCAGCAGCTTAGATCTCGGAAACAGGGGGCGAGCCTACGAGCAGTACTTC
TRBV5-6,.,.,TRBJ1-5,CASSLDGSNQPQHF,TGTGCCAGCAGCTTGGACGGCAGCAATCAGCCCCAGCATTTT
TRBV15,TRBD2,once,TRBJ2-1,CATSRVTGTSGWNEQFF,TGTGCCACCAGCAGGGTAACAGGGACTAGCGGATGGAATGAGCAGTTCTTC
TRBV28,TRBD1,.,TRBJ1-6,CASRRLPGQGGSPLHF,TGTGCCAGCAGACGTCTCCCGGGACAGGGGGGATCACCCCTCCACTTT
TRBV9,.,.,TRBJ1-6,CASSVNDQENSPLHF,TGTGCCAGCAGCGTAAATGACCAGGAAAATTCACCCCTCCACTTT
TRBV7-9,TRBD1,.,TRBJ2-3,CASSLTSGTGRGDTQYF,TGTGCCAGCAGCTTAACATCCGGGACAGGGCGAGGAGATACGCAGTATTTT
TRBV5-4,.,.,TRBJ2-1,CASSSGLPDEQFF,TGTGCCAGCAGCTCCGGACTTCCCGATGAGCAGTTCTTC
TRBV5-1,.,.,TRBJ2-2,CASRSRVTGELFF,TGCGCCAGCAGGTCCAGGGTAACCGGGGAGCTGTTTTTT
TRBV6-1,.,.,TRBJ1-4,CASSRTANEKLFF,TGTGCCAGCAGCCGGACAGCTAATGAAAAACTGTTTTTT
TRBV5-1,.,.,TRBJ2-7,CASSLSQNLGEQYF,TGCGCCAGCAGCTTGTCCCAGAACCTTGGCGAGCAGTACTTC
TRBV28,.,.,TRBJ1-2,CASSTAGLGGGYTF,TGTGCCAGCAGTACCGCAGGGTTAGGAGGGGGCTACACCTTC
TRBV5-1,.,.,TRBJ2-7,CASSRGDNVYEQYF,TGCGCCAGCAGCAGAGGGGACAACGTCTACGAGCAGTACTTC
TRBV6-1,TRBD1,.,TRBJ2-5,CASRDRGQETQYF,TGTGCCAGCAGGGACAGGGGCCAAGAGACCCAGTACTTC
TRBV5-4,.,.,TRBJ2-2,CASSPGATTGELFF,TGTGCCAGCAGCCCCGGGGCGACAACCGGGGAGCTGTTTTTT
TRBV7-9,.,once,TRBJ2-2,CASSPGLTTGELFF,TGTGCCAGCAGCCCTGGACTAACAACCGGGGAGCTGTTTTTT
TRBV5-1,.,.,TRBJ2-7,CASSLGAPKDEQYF,TGCGCCAGCAGCTTGGGAGCCCCTAAGGACGAGCAGTACTTC
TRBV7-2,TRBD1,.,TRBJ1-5,CASSPVGRGSQPQHF,TGTGCCAGCAGCCCCGTAGGCAGGGGGAGTCAGCCCCAGCATTTT
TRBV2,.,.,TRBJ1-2,CASSGGTIGGYTF,TGTGCCAGCAGTGGGGGGACTATCGGAGGCTACACCTTC
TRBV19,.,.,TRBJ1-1,CASSRGQVIMNTEAFF,TGTGCCAGTAGTCGTGGGCAGGTCATCATGAACACTGAAGCTTTCTTT
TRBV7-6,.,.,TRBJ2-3,CASSATASSYTDTQYF,TGTGCCAGCAGCGCTACTGCTAGCAGTTACACAGATACGCAGTATTTT
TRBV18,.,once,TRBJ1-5,CASSDLSNQPQHF,TGTGCCAGCTCGGACCTTAGCAATCAGCCCCAGCATTTT
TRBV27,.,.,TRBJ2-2,CASSLARTANTGELFF,TGTGCCAGCAGTTTGGCCCGGACAGCTAACACCGGGGAGCTGTTTTTT
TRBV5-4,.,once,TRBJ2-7,CASSHDGGMRNEQYF,TGTGCCAGCAGCCACGATGGGGGGATGAGGAACGAGCAGTACTTC
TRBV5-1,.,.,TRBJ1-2,CASSLAQGVYGYTF,TGCGCCAGCAGCTTGGCGCAGGGAGTCTATGGCTACACCTTC
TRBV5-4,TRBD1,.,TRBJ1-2,CASSLGTGAGYTF,TGTGCCAGCAGCTTGGGGACAGGGGCCGGCTACACCTTC
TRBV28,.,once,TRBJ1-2,CASSLLSDGYTF,TGTGCCAGCAGTTTATTATCTGATGGCTACACCTTC
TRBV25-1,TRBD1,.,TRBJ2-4,CASSAQGAGNIQYF,TGTGCCAGCAGTGCACAGGGGGCGGGAAACATTCAGTACTTC
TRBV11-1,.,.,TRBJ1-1,CASSLAGAENTEAFF,TGTGCCAGCAGCTTAGCGGGAGCAGAGAACACTGAAGCTTTCTTT
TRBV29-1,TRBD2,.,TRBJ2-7,CSFGTSGTSYEQYF,TGCAGCTTCGGGACTAGCGGGACCTCCTACGAGCAGTACTTC
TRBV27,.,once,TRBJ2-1,CASSARAAGQFF,TGTGCCAGCAGTGCCCGAGCCGCTGGGCAGTTCTTC
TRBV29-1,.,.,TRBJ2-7,CSGGAGPPGEQYF,TGCAGCGGGGGGGCGGGACCCCCGGGCGAGCAGTACTTC
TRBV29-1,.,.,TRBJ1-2,CSVEDWAGDYGYTF,TGCAGCGTTGAAGATTGGGCCGGAGACTATGGCTACACCTTC
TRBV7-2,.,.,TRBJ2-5,CASSLKRGGWETQYF,TGTGCCAGCAGCTTAAAAAGGGGGGGCTGGGAGACCCAGTACTTC
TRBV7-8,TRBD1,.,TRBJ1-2,CASSLTGQGDGYTF,TGTGCCAGCAGCCTGACTGGACAGGGGGATGGCTACACCTTC